Following are 18 T cell receptor beta chains from one sample sequenced in a study of T cell responses to AZD1222 COVID-19 vaccine. Generated by immunoSEQ multiplex PCR, the TCRdb table keeps only in-frame clones and is missing some. The table includes some 140,000 clones, 70% to 90% detected once. Sequencing used peripheral blood, obtained on day 0 of AZD1222 vaccination. The origin of the receptors is an adult in good health.

The chain uses TRBV5-1 and TRBJ2-1; possible D gene TRBD2, 6 bases. Per germline, CDR1 SGHRS and CDR2 YFSETQ. The CDR3 sequence is 13 residues long. Trimming stripped 0 bases from V and 13 bases from J, with 14 bases between. CDR3: CASSLEDRGLQFF. The CDR3 DNA reads TGCGCCAGCAGCTTGGAGGATCGGGGGTTACAGTTCTTC.

The V and J genes are TRBV19 and TRBJ1-5; D unresolved. The V end was cut by 3 bases, the J end by 0 bases, with 12 bases between. Germline CDR1 and CDR2: LNHDA and SQIVND (reference sequence). This CDR3 comprises 16 residues. The CDR3 protein is CASSIGRAYSNQPQHF. The CDR3 DNA is TGTGCCAGTAGTATTGGGAGAGCATATAGCAATCAGCCCCAGCATTTT.

This chain uses TRBV6-6 with TRBJ1-3, with 7 bases matching TRBD1. The CDR3 is made up of 15 amino acids. V lost 4 bases, J lost 4 bases, and 7 bases stayed unmatched. The germline CDR1 and CDR2 sequences are MNHNY and SVGAGI (reference sequence). DNA for the CDR3: TGTGCCAGCAGTTTCACAGGGGCGGGGGGAAACACCATATATTTT. Translating gives CASSFTGAGGNTIYF.

The gene calls are TRBV28 and TRBJ1-6, with a possible D match to TRBD1 (5 bases). Germline values: CDR1 MDHEN, CDR2 SYDVKM. Trimming shortened V by 6 bases and J by 10 bases, and 13 bases separated the two germline ends. There are 13 residues in the CDR3. The CDR3 nucleotides are TGTGCCAGCAGGGGCCAAGGGGACTCACCCCTCCACTTT. Its protein product is CASRGQGDSPLHF. Together with reference TRBV28 and TRBJ1-6, the CDR3 gives the full variable domain: DVKVTQSSRYLVKRTGEKVFLECVQDMDHENMFWYRQDPGLGLRLIYFSYDVKMKEKGDIPEGYSVSREKKERFSLILESASTNQTSMYLCASRGQGDSPLHFGNGTRLTVT.

The V and J genes are TRBV28 and TRBJ1-3; 10 nucleotides agree with TRBD1. This CDR3 is 15 amino acids long. The junction had 6 bases not matched to a gene; V was cut back by 8 bases and J by 2 bases. Germline-derived CDR1 and CDR2 are MDHEN and SYDVKM. The CDR3 here is CASGRDRGPGNTIYF. The CDR3, as DNA: TGTGCCAGCGGTCGGGACAGGGGCCCTGGAAACACCATATATTTT.

This clone has only one observation. V and J are TRBV7-2 and TRBJ1-5; D unresolved. Germline assignment: CDR1 SGHTA and CDR2 FQGNSA. Trimming left V 4 bases short and J 5 bases short, with 15 bases between. The CDR3 sequence is 15 residues long. The CDR3: CASSSDNFPHQPQHF. In nucleotides, the CDR3 is TGTGCCAGCAGCTCCGACAATTTCCCCCATCAGCCCCAGCATTTT.

This clone was seen only a few times. The rearrangement joins TRBV20-1 to TRBJ2-5; D not certain. The CDR3 sequence is 11 residues long. CDR1 is DFQATT and CDR2 is SNEGSKA in the germline V gene (reference sequence). Trimming took off 3 bases at V and 0 bases at J, with 2 bases between the two ends. This chain's CDR3 is CSASHQETQYF. The CDR3 DNA sequence: TGCAGTGCTAGTCACCAAGAGACCCAGTACTTC.

J is TRBJ1-1 and V is TRBV10-3, with TRBD1 matching 8 bases. Germline V CDR1 and CDR2: ENHRY, SYGVKD. The CDR3 runs to 14 residues. J lost 1 base, V lost 6 bases, and 4 bases had no gene match. The CDR3 coding sequence is TGTGCCATCAGGGGACAGGCAACGAACACTGAAGCTTTCTTT. As protein: CAIRGQATNTEAFF.

With respect to this clone: This CDR3 is also generated by other DNA sequences in the sample. V is TRBV28 and J is TRBJ1-2; D call uncertain. The CDR3 loop spans 12 amino acids. Germline assignment: CDR1 MDHEN and CDR2 SYDVKM. V was pared by 1 base and J by 5 bases, with 5 bases between. CDR3 region: CASSLSGYGYTF. The CDR3 DNA sequence: TGTGCCAGCAGTTTATCCGGGTATGGCTACACCTTC.

This chain connects TRBV4-3 to TRBJ1-6, with a possible D match to TRBD1 (5 bases). V was trimmed by 1 base and J by 7 bases, leaving 14 bases between them. The CDR3 is 16 residues long. Germline-derived CDR1 and CDR2 are LGHNA and YSLEER. CDR3 sequence reads: CASSQGDRGGNSPLHF. The CDR3 DNA reads TGCGCCAGCAGCCAAGGGGACCGGGGCGGCAATTCACCCCTCCACTTT.

The chain employs TRBV28 and TRBJ1-3; a weak D match, TRBD1 (5 bases). V shed 4 bases and J shed 1 base, with 14 bases lying between them. Germline V CDR1 and CDR2: MDHEN, SYDVKM. The CDR3 extends over 16 amino acids. This CDR3 reads CASSSHEGLSGNTIYF. The CDR3 DNA sequence: TGTGCCAGCAGTTCCCACGAGGGGCTGTCTGGAAACACCATATATTTT.

The chain uses TRBV4-1 and TRBJ1-5; D remains unclear. The CDR3 totals 14 residues. Germline lookup yields CDR1 MGHRA and CDR2 YSYEKL. V lost 1 base, J lost 2 bases, and 6 bases lay in between. The CDR3, as DNA: TGCGCCAGCAGCCAAGTGTGGGGCAATCAGCCCCAGCATTTT. Translating it yields CASSQVWGNQPQHF.

The rearrangement uses TRBV5-1 and TRBJ1-2; possible D gene TRBD1, 5 bases. Germline-derived CDR1 and CDR2 are SGHRS and YFSETQ. CDR3 length: 14 residues. Trimming removed 4 bases at V and 3 bases at J, with 13 bases between. The CDR3 DNA is TGCGCCAGCAGCGTGCGCCGGGGGGACTATGGCTACACCTTC. Protein sequence: CASSVRRGDYGYTF.

The V gene is TRBV18, the J gene TRBJ2-7; D remains ambiguous. The CDR3 sequence is 12 residues long. Trimming stripped 5 bases from V and 0 bases from J, with 5 bases between. Germline loops: CDR1 KGHSH, CDR2 LQKENI. The CDR3 DNA reads TGTGCCAGCTCAGACCTCTCCTACGAGCAGTACTTC. It translates to CASSDLSYEQYF.

This clone has only one observation. The chain couples TRBV24-1 to TRBJ2-6; D is ambiguous. Trimming removed 1 base from V and 0 bases from J, with 15 bases in between. The length of the CDR3 is 19 residues. The germline V gene encodes CDR1 KGHDR and CDR2 SFDVKD. The DNA for the CDR3 is TGTGCCACCAGTGATTTTAAAGGATCGCGCCTCTCTGGGGCCAACGTCCTGACTTTC. It yields the protein CATSDFKGSRLSGANVLTF.

The V gene is TRBV9, the J gene TRBJ1-1, with D possibly being TRBD1 (5 bases). Trimming left V 0 bases short and J 0 bases short, with 9 bases between. The CDR3 covers 15 residues. Germline V lookup: CDR1 SGDLS, CDR2 YYNGEE. The CDR3 region has the DNA TGTGCCAGCAGCGTAGGGGGGGTTATGAACACTGAAGCTTTCTTT. Amino acids: CASSVGGVMNTEAFF.

The chain combines TRBV10-3 with TRBJ2-7; maybe TRBD2 (6 bases). The germline V and J ends were trimmed by 7 bases and 0 bases, with 16 bases remaining between them. Looked up from germline, CDR1 is ENHRY and CDR2 is SYGVKD. The CDR3 contains 15 residues. CDR3 nucleotide sequence: TGTGCCATCACCGTAGCGGAGGGCCTCTCCTACGAGCAGTACTTC. It yields the protein CAITVAEGLSYEQYF.

This sequence joins TRBV2 and TRBJ1-1; maybe TRBD1 (5 bases). From germline, CDR1 is SNHLY and CDR2 FYNNEI. Trimming removed 3 bases at V and 0 bases at J, with 14 bases between. The CDR3 spans 16 residues. CDR3 DNA sequence: TGTGCCAGCAGTGATAAGGTCCAGGGTTTGAACACTGAAGCTTTCTTT. Protein: CASSDKVQGLNTEAFF.